The TCR beta chain under discussion was sequenced for a study of blood T cell repertoires in COVID-19. Across the study: T cells, B-cell-depleted T cells, or PBMCs provided the cDNA or gDNA that served as material.

The CDR3 extends over 14 amino acids. Germline CDR1 GTSNPN, CDR2 SVGIG (reference sequence). V shed 3 bases and J 4 bases; nucleotides not matched to a gene: 5. TCRdb's table, derived via immunoSEQ multiplex PCR, lists solely in-frame clones and lacks some. The sample contains around 300,000 clones, about 87% of which appear only once. J is TRBJ1-3 and V is TRBV30; 8 bases agree with TRBD1. This receptor was identified in a woman in her thirties or forties with acute or convalescent COVID-19. The material sequenced was peripheral blood. DNA of the CDR3: TGTGCCTGGAGGGACACAGGGGGGGGAAACACCATATATTTT. This translates into CAWRDTGGGNTIYF.